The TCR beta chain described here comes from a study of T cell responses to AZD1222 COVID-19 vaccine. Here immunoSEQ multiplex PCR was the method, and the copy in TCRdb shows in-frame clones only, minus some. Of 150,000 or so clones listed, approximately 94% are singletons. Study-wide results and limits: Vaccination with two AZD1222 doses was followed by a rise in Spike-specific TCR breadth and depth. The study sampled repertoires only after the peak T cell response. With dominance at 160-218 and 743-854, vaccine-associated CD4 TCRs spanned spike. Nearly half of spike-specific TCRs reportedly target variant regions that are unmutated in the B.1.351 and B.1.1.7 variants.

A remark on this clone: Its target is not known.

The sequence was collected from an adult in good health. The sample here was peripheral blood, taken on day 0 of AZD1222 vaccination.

CDR3 sequence reads: CASSLTDAHEQYF. The DNA for the CDR3 is TGTGCCAGCAGCTTAACGGATGCCCACGAGCAGTACTTC. The gene calls are TRBV7-3 and TRBJ2-7, with D unresolved. The CDR3 loop spans 13 amino acids. V was pared by 0 bases and J by 5 bases, with 8 bases between. The germline V gene has CDR1 SGHTA and CDR2 FQGTGA.